Below are 26 T cell receptor beta chains sequenced from a single sample in a study of human T cells and chemical hapten exposure. As to time point: patch test 3, about 24 weeks after DPC sensitization. Noted treatment: therapeutic diphenylcyclopropenone sensitization with weekly scalp DPC. TCRdb processed the RACE reads anew with MiXCR; each CDR3 protein has one entry. Counted here are around 85,000 distinct CDR3 sequences, 10% to 15% occurring once; the ten biggest clones make up roughly 5.9%. The sample here was whole blood, taken in connection with sensitization to the hapten diphenylcyclopropenone (DPC). The receptors were sampled from a woman aged 45-65 years with alopecia areata. Some clones in this sample may be carry-over from other donors' samples.

V is TRBV20-1 and J is TRBJ2-7; D might be TRBD1 or TRBD2, each matching 5 bases. The CDR3 has 14 amino acids. The germline V gene has CDR1 DFQATT and CDR2 SNEGSKA (reference sequence). V lost 5 bases and J lost 3, with 17 bases in between. The CDR3 loop is CSAHASGRIYEQYF. The CDR3 nucleotides are TGCAGTGCTCATGCATCGGGACGGATCTACGAGCAGTACTTC.

This clonotype was recorded at least ten times. CDR3 region: CASSPRRLAGGTDTQYF. Here the CDR3 DNA reads TGTGCCAGCAGCCCCCGGAGACTAGCGGGGGGCACAGATACGCAGTATTTT. The gene calls are TRBV12-3 or TRBV12-4 and TRBJ2-3, with 12 bases aligning to TRBD2. The CDR3 spans 17 residues. Unmatched junction bases numbered 8, after V lost 6 bases and J lost 1 base.

The chain links TRBV20-1 to TRBJ1-4; D gene ambiguous. Trimming took off 1 base at V and 8 bases at J, with 14 bases between the two ends. This CDR3 is built from 14 residues. The germline V gene encodes CDR1 DFQATT and CDR2 SNEGSKA (reference sequence). The CDR3 protein is CSARVVGEWEKLFF. Here the CDR3 DNA reads TGCAGTGCTAGAGTGGTTGGAGAATGGGAAAAACTGTTTTTT.

In its sample, this clonotype was seen a few times. The gene calls are TRBV3-1 and TRBJ2-2, with TRBD2 matching 8 bases. The germline V gene encodes CDR1 LGHDT and CDR2 YNNKEL (reference sequence). This CDR3 spans 21 amino acids. V shed 0 bases, J shed 0 bases, and the junction held 15 bases outside the gene matches. CDR3 bases: TGTGCCAGCAGCCAAGAGGGGACCGGGACTAGTTGGGGAACGAACACCGGGGAGCTGTTTTTT. Its translation: CASSQEGTGTSWGTNTGELFF.

This clonotype showed up many times. The chain couples TRBV6-5 to TRBJ1-1; the match to TRBD1 covers 10 bases. Germline assignment: CDR1 MNHEY and CDR2 SVGAGI. The junction had 3 bases not matched to a gene; V was cut back by 0 bases and J by 5 bases. The CDR3 sequence is 15 residues long. The CDR3 reads CASSYSGQGVTEAFF. CDR3 coding DNA: TGTGCCAGCAGTTACTCCGGACAGGGGGTAACTGAAGCTTTCTTT.

The chain employs TRBV20-1 and TRBJ2-1, with 9 bases aligning to TRBD1. Looked up from germline, CDR1 is DFQATT and CDR2 is SNEGSKA (reference sequence). After removal of 0 bases from V and 2 bases from J, the junction contained 8 bases not matched to a gene. The CDR3 covers 17 residues. CDR3 protein: CSARDSSGTGTYNEQFF. CDR3 bases: TGCAGTGCTAGAGATTCTTCCGGGACAGGGACCTACAATGAGCAGTTCTTC.

This clonotype was seen more than once but under ten times. The J gene is TRBJ2-3, the V gene TRBV30, with no clear D. CDR3 size: 10 residues. The V and J ends lost 3 bases and 14 bases respectively, with 12 bases between them. Germline V lookup: CDR1 GTSNPN, CDR2 SVGIG (reference sequence). The CDR3 sequence: CAWSVGPRYF. CDR3 coding DNA: TGTGCCTGGAGCGTGGGCCCTCGGTATTTT. Variable domain in full (rest from reference TRBV30 and TRBJ2-3): SQTIHQWPATLVQPVGSPLSLECTVEGTSNPNLYWYRQAAGRGLQLLFYSVGIGQISSEVPQNLSASRPQDRQFILSSKKLLLSDSGFYLCAWSVGPRYFGPGTRLTVL.

This clonotype was detected only once. The J gene is TRBJ2-3, the V gene TRBV24-1; D gene uncertain. This CDR3 has 15 amino acids. The germline CDR1 and CDR2 sequences are KGHDR and SFDVKD. V lost 1 base and J 2 bases, leaving 9 bases between the germline ends. The CDR3 DNA reads as TGTGCCACCAGTGATTTAAACGGAGTCACAGATACGCAGTATTTT. Its protein is CATSDLNGVTDTQYF.

This clonotype appeared a few times. The J gene is TRBJ2-2, the V gene TRBV14; D is possibly TRBD1 (6 bases). With 1 base removed from V and 6 bases from J, the gap between germline ends came to 15 bases. Looked up from germline, CDR1 is SGHDN and CDR2 is FVKESK. The CDR3 spans 16 residues. CDR3 loop: CASSQGNRALAGELFF. The DNA of the CDR3 is TGTGCCAGCAGCCAAGGGAACAGGGCTCTCGCCGGGGAGCTGTTTTTT.

The sample holds a few counts of this clonotype. V is TRBV4-1 and J is TRBJ2-7, with 9 bases that match TRBD1. The germline CDR1 and CDR2 sequences are MGHRA and YSYEKL. CDR3 length equals 18 residues. The ends lost 0 bases at V and 2 bases at J; junction bases unmatched: 11. As DNA, the CDR3 is TGCGCCAGCAGCCAAGATCGGCCGACAGGGGGACCTACCTACGAGCAGTACTTC. Residues: CASSQDRPTGGPTYEQYF.

This CDR3 reads CSVRTSGGKNIQYF. As DNA, the CDR3 is TGCAGCGTAAGGACTAGCGGGGGTAAAAACATTCAGTACTTC. The chain has TRBV29-1 and TRBJ2-4, with 13 positions matching TRBD2. The CDR3 is 14 amino acids. The ends lost 6 bases at V and 4 bases at J; junction bases unmatched: 3. CDR1 is SQVTM, CDR2 ANQGSEA, per germline.

The chain combines TRBV7-9 with TRBJ1-1; D is possibly TRBD1 (5 bases). This CDR3 comprises 16 residues. CDR1 is SEHNR, CDR2 FQNEAQ, per germline (reference sequence). Trimming removed 5 bases from V and 1 base from J, with 17 bases in between. The CDR3 loop reads CASSPGGQGANTEAFF. CDR3 sequence (DNA): TGTGCCAGCAGCCCTGGTGGGCAGGGAGCGAACACTGAAGCTTTCTTT.

This clonotype was picked up many times. CDR3 DNA: TGTGCCAGCAGCGCGACTAGCGGGAGGGTCGGGGAGCTGTTTTTT. Translation: CASSATSGRVGELFF. The V and J genes are TRBV11-2 and TRBJ2-2, with TRBD2 matching over 14 bases. This CDR3 region has 15 residues. The germline V gene has CDR1 SGHAT and CDR2 FQNNGV. V lost 5 bases and J lost 7; bases outside the gene matches: 3.

Regarding this clonotype: Being one base from a much bigger clone, this may be a read error. The chain couples TRBV7-2 to TRBJ2-7; 9 bases map to TRBD1. The V gene end was trimmed by 4 bases and the J gene end by 2 bases; junction bases not matched to a gene: 9. The germline V gene encodes CDR1 SGHTA and CDR2 FQGNSA. The length of the CDR3 is 16 residues. The chain's CDR3 is CASSSRARTGAYEQYF. As DNA, the CDR3 is TGTGCCAGCAGCTCTCGAGCCCGGACAGGGGCCTACGAGCAGTACTTC.

This clonotype was detected ten times or more. The chain combines TRBV19 with TRBJ1-1; 9 nucleotides align to TRBD1. Unmatched junction bases numbered 2, after V lost 5 bases and J lost 1 base. Germline CDR1 reads LNHDA; CDR2 reads SQIVND (reference sequence). The CDR3 consists of 14 residues. Written as DNA, the CDR3 is TGTGCCAGTAGTGACAGGGGGAGGAACACTGAAGCTTTCTTT. This sequence encodes CASSDRGRNTEAFF.

The table lists this clonotype with many counts. The chain has TRBV18 and TRBJ2-3; 10 nucleotides agree with TRBD1. The V gene's germline CDR1 is KGHSH and CDR2 LQKENI. With 3 bases clipped from V and 2 bases from J, the junction kept 8 bases outside the gene matches. The length of the CDR3 is 17 residues. In DNA, the CDR3 is TGTGCCAGCTCACCGTTGGACAGGGGGTCTGTCACAGATACGCAGTATTTT. It specifies CASSPLDRGSVTDTQYF.

This clonotype was detected many times. This sequence joins TRBV6-5 and TRBJ1-5, with 9 bases identical to TRBD1. This CDR3 comprises 14 residues. Trimming took 4 bases from V and 5 from J; bases not matched to a gene: 3. The germline gives CDR1 MNHEY, CDR2 SVGAGI. CDR3 region: CASSWTGEDQPQHF. Here the CDR3 DNA reads TGTGCCAGCAGTTGGACAGGGGAAGATCAGCCCCAGCATTTT.

The sample holds a few counts of this clonotype. The rearrangement links TRBV20-1 to TRBJ2-1; unclear D gene. The germline gives CDR1 DFQATT, CDR2 SNEGSKA (reference sequence). V lost 6 bases to trimming and J lost 5 bases, with 14 bases between them. The CDR3 consists of 13 residues. CDR3 in amino acids: CSAIPPIDNEQFF. For the CDR3, the DNA is TGCAGTGCCATCCCACCCATAGACAATGAGCAGTTCTTC.

This chain links TRBV29-1 with TRBJ1-6; unclear D gene. The CDR3 consists of 13 residues. Germline CDR1 and CDR2: SQVTM and ANQGSEA. Trimming removed 4 bases from V and 9 bases from J, with 13 bases in between. CDR3 in DNA: TGCAGCGTTGGCCGGGATATTGGTTCACCCCTCCACTTT. Protein sequence: CSVGRDIGSPLHF.

This clonotype was picked up a small number of times. The rearrangement uses TRBV28 and TRBJ1-2; no firm D call. This CDR3 has 14 amino acids. V shed 2 bases and J shed 4 bases, with 11 bases lying between them. Looked up from germline, CDR1 is MDHEN and CDR2 is SYDVKM. CDR3 protein: CASSLVATVYGYTF. The CDR3 DNA sequence: TGTGCCAGCAGTTTAGTAGCCACGGTCTATGGCTACACCTTC.

CDR3 nucleotide sequence: TGCAGCGTTGGTCGGGACGCCCGTCTCTACACCTTC. This sequence encodes CSVGRDARLYTF. The chain combines TRBV29-1 with TRBJ1-2; a weak D match, TRBD1 (5 bases). Trimming removed 4 bases from V and 10 bases from J, with 16 bases in between. The germline CDR1 and CDR2 sequences are SQVTM and ANQGSEA. The CDR3 has 12 amino acids.

This clonotype was seen more than once but under ten times. The rearrangement uses TRBV11-1 and TRBJ1-1; 9 bases fit TRBD1. The trim removed 5 bases at V and 5 bases at J, leaving 9 bases unmatched. Germline CDR1 is SGHAT and CDR2 is FQDESV (reference sequence). CDR3 length equals 15 residues. CDR3 protein: CASSGRGQGETEAFF. Written as DNA, the CDR3 is TGTGCCAGCAGCGGACGGGGACAGGGTGAGACTGAAGCTTTCTTT. Combining the CDR3 with reference TRBV11-1 and TRBJ1-1 gives the whole variable domain EAEVAQSPRYKITEKSQAVAFWCDPISGHATLYWYRQILGQGPELLVQFQDESVVDDSQLPKDRFSAERLKGVDSTLKIQPAELGDSAMYLCASSGRGQGETEAFFGQGTRLTVV.

This clonotype turned up a few times. The rearrangement uses TRBV29-1 and TRBJ2-7, with D uncertain. CDR3 length equals 11 residues. Germline V gene lookup returns CDR1 SQVTM and CDR2 ANQGSEA. Trimming shortened V by 7 bases and J by 3 bases, and 10 bases separated the two germline ends. Here the CDR3 reads CSAVEVYEQYF. The CDR3 nucleotides read TGCAGCGCAGTAGAGGTCTACGAGCAGTACTTC.

In its sample, this clonotype was seen a few times. The V and J genes are TRBV5-4 and TRBJ1-2; D call uncertain. The CDR3 covers 17 residues. Germline loops: CDR1 SGHNT, CDR2 YYREEE (reference sequence). V was pared by 0 bases and J by 0 bases, with 15 bases between. For the CDR3, the DNA is TGTGCCAGCAGCTTGGAGGACTGGGCTACTACTAACTATGGCTACACCTTC. Amino acid sequence: CASSLEDWATTNYGYTF.

The chain is built from TRBV10-3 and TRBJ2-5; D ambiguous. Germline assignment: CDR1 ENHRY and CDR2 SYGVKD. V shed 0 bases and J shed 5 bases, with 4 bases lying between them. This CDR3 spans 12 amino acids. The CDR3 loop reads CAISESIETQYF. CDR3 in DNA: TGTGCCATCAGTGAGTCGATCGAGACCCAGTACTTC.

Concerning this clonotype itself: A read error is possible here, since a much larger clone lies one base away. CDR3 in DNA: TGTGCCAGCAGCAAAGAAGGGGCTGCCAATGCTCTGGAGGCCAACGTCCTGGCTTTC. It specifies CASSKEGAANALEANVLAF. The genes are TRBV7-8 and TRBJ2-6, with D possibly called TRBD1 or TRBD2 (5 bases each). CDR3 length equals 19 residues. CDR1 and CDR2 from the germline V gene are SGHVS and FQNEAQ.